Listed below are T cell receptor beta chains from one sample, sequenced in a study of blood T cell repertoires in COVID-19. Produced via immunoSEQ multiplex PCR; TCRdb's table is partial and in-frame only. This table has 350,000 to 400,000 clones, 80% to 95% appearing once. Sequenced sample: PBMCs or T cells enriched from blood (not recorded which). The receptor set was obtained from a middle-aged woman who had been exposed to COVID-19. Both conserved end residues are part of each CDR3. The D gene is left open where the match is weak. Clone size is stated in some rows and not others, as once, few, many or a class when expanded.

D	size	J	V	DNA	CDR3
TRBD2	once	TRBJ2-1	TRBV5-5	TGTGCCAGCAACCAAAGGGAGGGGTACAATGAGCAGTTCTTC	CASNQREGYNEQFF
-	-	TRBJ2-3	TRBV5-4	TGTGCCAGCACCCCTCCCGGGGTCACAGATACGCAGTATTTT	CASTPPGVTDTQYF
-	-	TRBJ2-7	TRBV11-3	TGTGCCAGCTTTGAAGGCGGCTCCTACGAGCAGTACTTC	CASFEGGSYEQYF
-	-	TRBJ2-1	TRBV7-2	TGTGCCAGCAGCTTAGAAGGGGCCCCCTACAATGAGCAGTTCTTC	CASSLEGAPYNEQFF
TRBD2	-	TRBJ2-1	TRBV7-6	TGTGCCAGCAGCCGAGACGGGCGGACTAGCGGGAGAGGCAATGAGCAGTTCTTC	CASSRDGRTSGRGNEQFF
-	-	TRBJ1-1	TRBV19	TGTGCCAGTATGACAGGTGACATGAACACTGAAGCTTTCTTT	CASMTGDMNTEAFF
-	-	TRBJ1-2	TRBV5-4	TGTGCCAGCAGCCTATCACGGGGAGATAACTATGGCTACACCTTC	CASSLSRGDNYGYTF
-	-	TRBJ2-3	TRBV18	TGTGCCAGCTCATACGTGGGCTCCCTAGACTACACAGATACGCAGTATTTT	CASSYVGSLDYTDTQYF
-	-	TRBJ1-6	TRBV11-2	TGTGCCAGCAGCCTCGACAGTGATTCACCCCTCCACTTT	CASSLDSDSPLHF
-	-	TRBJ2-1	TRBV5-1	TGCGCCAGCAGCCGAACCTCACTAGTTGTGGGTTACAATGAGCAGTTCTTC	CASSRTSLVVGYNEQFF
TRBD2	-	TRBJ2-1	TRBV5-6	TGTGCCAGCAGCTTACCGGGACTAGCGGGAGAAGGATCCTACAATGAGCAGTTCTTC	CASSLPGLAGEGSYNEQFF
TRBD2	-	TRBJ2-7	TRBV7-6	TGTGCCAGCAGCTCCACTAGCGGGAGTAAATCCTACGAGCAGTACTTC	CASSSTSGSKSYEQYF
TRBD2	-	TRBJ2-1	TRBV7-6	TGTGCCAGCAGCTTAGCGGGCGGGGGACTTTACAATGAGCAGTTCTTC	CASSLAGGGLYNEQFF
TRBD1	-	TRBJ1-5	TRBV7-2	TGTGCCAGCAGCTTAGGACAGGGGGTCAAGCCCCAGCATTTT	CASSLGQGVKPQHF
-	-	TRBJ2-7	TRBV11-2	TGTGCCAGCAGCTTGTCCATCTCGTCCGGACAGACCTACGAGCAGTACTTC	CASSLSISSGQTYEQYF
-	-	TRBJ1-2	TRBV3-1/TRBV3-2	TGTGCCAGCAGCCTGCAGACTCAGAACTATGGCTACACCTTC	CASSLQTQNYGYTF
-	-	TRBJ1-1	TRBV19	TGTGCCAGTAGGGGCAGGGTGAACACTGAAGCTTTCTTT	CASRGRVNTEAFF
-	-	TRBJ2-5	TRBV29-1	TGCAGCGTTGAAATAGCGGCCGGAGAGACCCAGTACTTC	CSVEIAAGETQYF
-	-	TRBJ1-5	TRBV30	TGTGCCTGGAGTGTAAAGGGGCAGGGAAATAGCAATCAGCCCCAGCATTTT	CAWSVKGQGNSNQPQHF
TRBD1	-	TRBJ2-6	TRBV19	TGTGCCAGTAGTGCCGGGGACAGGGGTAACGCTGGGGCCAACGTCCTGACTTTC	CASSAGDRGNAGANVLTF
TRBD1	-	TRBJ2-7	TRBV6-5	TGTGCCAGCGGCCGGGACAGGGCCTACGAGCAGTACTTC	CASGRDRAYEQYF
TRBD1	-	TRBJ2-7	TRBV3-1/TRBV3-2	TGTGCCAGCAGCCAACCGGGACAGGGGGCCGACGAGCAGTACTTC	CASSQPGQGADEQYF
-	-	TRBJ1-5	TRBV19	TGTGCCAGCGAACGGGGGAGAGGATATAGCAATCAGCCCCAGCATTTT	CASERGRGYSNQPQHF
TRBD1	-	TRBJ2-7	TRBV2	TGTGCCAGCAGTGAAAGAGAACAGGGGCAGCAGTACTTC	CASSEREQGQQYF
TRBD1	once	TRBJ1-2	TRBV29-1	TGCAGCGTGGGACAGGGGGGTGGCTACACCTTC	CSVGQGGGYTF
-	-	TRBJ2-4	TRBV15	TGTGCCACCAGCAGAGACGGTGGTTTAGCCAAAAACATTCAGTACTTC	CATSRDGGLAKNIQYF
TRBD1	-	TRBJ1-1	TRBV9	TGTGCCAGCAGCCCTTACCCCAAGGACAGGGATGAAACTGAAGCTTTCTTT	CASSPYPKDRDETEAFF
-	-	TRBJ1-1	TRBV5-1	TGCGCCAGCAGCCAGCAAGGGGGGAACACTGAAGCTTTCTTT	CASSQQGGNTEAFF
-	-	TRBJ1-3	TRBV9	TGTGCCAGCAGCGGCAGGACAGCCTCTGGAAACACCATATATTTT	CASSGRTASGNTIYF
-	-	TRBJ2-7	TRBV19	TGTGCCAGTAGAGTCGACCGGGACACCGAGCAGTACTTC	CASRVDRDTEQYF
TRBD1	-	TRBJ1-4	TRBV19	TGTGCCAGTAGTTTGGGACAGCCTGACAATGAAAAACTGTTTTTT	CASSLGQPDNEKLFF
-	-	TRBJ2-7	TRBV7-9	TGTGCCAGCAGCCCCTTTTCGTGGCCTCAGGGAAGCGACGAGCAGTACTTC	CASSPFSWPQGSDEQYF
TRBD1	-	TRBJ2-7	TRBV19	TGTGCCAGTAGTATAGATCCGGGACAGAGCACCTACGAGCAGTACTTC	CASSIDPGQSTYEQYF
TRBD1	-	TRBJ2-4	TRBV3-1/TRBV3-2	TGTGCCAGCAGCCAAGTGGGACAGGGGGCCAAAAACATTCAGTACTTC	CASSQVGQGAKNIQYF
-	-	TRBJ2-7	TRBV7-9	TGTGCCAGCAGCTTAGTGGGCCACGAGCAGTACTTC	CASSLVGHEQYF
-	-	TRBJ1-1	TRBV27	TGTGCCAGCAGTTTGGCAGGAAGATCCCTCAGTAACACTGAAGCTTTCTTT	CASSLAGRSLSNTEAFF
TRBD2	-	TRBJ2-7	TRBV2	TGTGCCAGCAGGTTAGCGGGGGGTCGCTACGAGCAGTACTTC	CASRLAGGRYEQYF
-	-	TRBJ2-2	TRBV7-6	TGTGCCAGCAGCTTAGGGCGGGGGCTCAACACCGGGGAGCTGTTTTTT	CASSLGRGLNTGELFF
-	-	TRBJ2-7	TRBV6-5	TGTGCCATAGGAAGGGGCAAGGCCTACGAGCAGTACTTC	CAIGRGKAYEQYF
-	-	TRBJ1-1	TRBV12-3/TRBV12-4	TGTGCCAGCAGGCTACTGATCACTGAAGCTTTCTTT	CASRLLITEAFF
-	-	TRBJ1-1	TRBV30	TGTGCCTGGAGTGTAAGGAGGGAGTCAACTGAAGCTTTCTTT	CAWSVRRESTEAFF
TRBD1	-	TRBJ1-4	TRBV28	TGTGCCAGCAGTTCGCGACAGGGGACAACTAATGAAAAACTGTTTTTT	CASSSRQGTTNEKLFF
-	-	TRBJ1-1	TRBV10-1	TGCGCCAGCAGTGAAAACATGAACACTGAAGCTTTCTTT	CASSENMNTEAFF
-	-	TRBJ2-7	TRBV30	TGTGCCTGGACCTCCGGAGGACAGTCTCGGCAGTACTTC	CAWTSGGQSRQYF
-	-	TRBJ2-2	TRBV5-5	TGTGCCAGCAGCCCCCGGGGGACGCCGGAGAACACCGGGGAGCTGTTTTTT	CASSPRGTPENTGELFF
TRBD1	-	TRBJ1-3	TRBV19	TGTGCCAGTTGGAGGACAGGGAGCGGAAACACCATATATTTT	CASWRTGSGNTIYF
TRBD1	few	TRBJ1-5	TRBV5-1	TGCGCCAGCAGACCCGACAGGGGAAATCAGCCCCAGCATTTT	CASRPDRGNQPQHF
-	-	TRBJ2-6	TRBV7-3	TGTGCCAGCAGCCGCCCTACAGGGACTGGGGCCAACGTCCTGACTTTC	CASSRPTGTGANVLTF
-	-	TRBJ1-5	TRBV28	TGTGCCAGCATGGGAGGGGCTCAGAGCAATCAGCCCCAGCATTTT	CASMGGAQSNQPQHF
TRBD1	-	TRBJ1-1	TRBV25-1	TGTGCCAGCAGTGATACCGGGACAGGGAACACTGAAGCTTTCTTT	CASSDTGTGNTEAFF
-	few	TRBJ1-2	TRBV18	TGTGCCAGCTCACCAGGGGGCAGTGGCTATGGCTACACCTTC	CASSPGGSGYGYTF
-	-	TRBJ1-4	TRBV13	TGTGCCAGCAGCTTACGCAGGGGAACTAATGAAAAACTGTTTTTT	CASSLRRGTNEKLFF
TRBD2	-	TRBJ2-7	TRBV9	TGTGCCAGCAGCGTATCTACTAGCGGGGGGCCCTACGAGCAGTACTTC	CASSVSTSGGPYEQYF
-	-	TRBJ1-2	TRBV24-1	TGTGCCACCAGTGACCTAACAGAGAACTATGGCTACACCTTC	CATSDLTENYGYTF